This T cell receptor (beta chain) comes out of a study of PD-1 blockade in classical Hodgkin lymphoma. Study outcomes and limitations: Nivolumab initiation under 1 year post-ASCT meant exclusion. Diminished baseline TCR diversity has been reported in newly diagnosed patients relative to healthy donors. The CD4+ diversity rise by C4D1 was clearest in complete responders. Why the repertoires differ is still unclear, perhaps disease activity or prior therapy.

Specified time point: cycle 4 day 1 (C4D1), after five to seven weeks of nivolumab. No patient escaped relapse after autologous stem cell transplantation, and brentuximab vedotin exposure varied. The length of the CDR3 is 17 residues. Germline V gene sequence: CDR1 MNHNS, CDR2 SASEGT. Trimming stripped 3 bases from V and 2 bases from J, with 16 bases between. The data were produced by immunoSEQ multiplex PCR, yet TCRdb's version contains in-frame clones alone and is incomplete. The table records some 48,000 clones, about 80% of them present only once. As concerns this clone: Its specificity is unknown.

The chain links TRBV6-1 to TRBJ2-2; TRBD1 is a possible D gene (5 bases). This receptor was obtained from a human donor with classical Hodgkin lymphoma. The specimen was peripheral blood mononuclear cells (PBMCs), collected before the fourth cycle of nivolumab. In DNA, the CDR3 is TGTGCCAGCAGTGATCCAGGGCACCGTAGAAACACCGGGGAGCTGTTTTTT. Translation gives CASSDPGHRRNTGELFF.